This T cell receptor beta chain was sequenced during a study of response to subunit inactivated influenza vaccine. General study findings and limits: Authors suggested seasonal influenza vaccinations each recruit few new T cells.

Turning to this clonotype: No antigen is known for it.

TCRdb redid the calling of the RT-PCR reads with MiXCR, one entry per CDR3 protein. The sample has fewer than 750,000 distinct CDR3 sequences; 11% to 15% are singletons. The CDR3 has 14 residues. Germline-derived CDR1 and CDR2 are SQVTM and ANQGSEA. V lost 0 bases to trimming and J lost 3 bases; unmatched junction nucleotides: 5. The sequence came from a man aged 50-59 years who received an inactivated influenza vaccine. Sample: PBMCs from blood, taken 12 days after vaccination. The chain couples TRBV29-1 to TRBJ2-7; 7 nucleotides align to TRBD2. The CDR3 region has the DNA TGCAGCGTTGAAGATCGGGCTAGCGGCTACGAGCAGTACTTC. It specifies CSVEDRASGYEQYF.